This T cell receptor beta chain stems from a study of Tregs in tolerant kidney transplant recipients. Across the whole study: Related graft donors supplied nonmyeloablative bone marrow transplants, and mixed chimerism was transient.

Regarding the study as a whole: Tregs expanded with activated donor B cells seemed most donor-specific.

V lost 3 bases to trimming and J lost 4 bases, with 15 bases between them. The V gene's germline CDR1 is LNHDA and CDR2 SQIVND (reference sequence). CDR3 size: 15 residues. Thawed PBMCs were FACS-sorted into unstimulated CD4+CD25+CD127- regulatory T cells, CD4+CD25- non-regulatory cells, CD4 and CD8 cells. Using immunoSEQ multiplex PCR, the repertoire was profiled, and TCRdb retains in-frame clones only, with some absent. Of about 83,000 clones in the sample, approximately 98% are singletons; the top ten hold over 0.45%. Concerning this clone: Its specificity is not known.

Specimen: CD4+ T cells from blood, collected before the transplant. The TCR comes from a human donor who received a combined kidney and bone marrow transplant. V and J are TRBV19 and TRBJ1-1; D unresolved. Here the CDR3 reads CASSILGSSTTEAFF. CDR3 bases: TGTGCCAGTAGTATCCTTGGGAGCTCTACCACTGAAGCTTTCTTT. The whole variable domain, filled in from reference TRBV19 and TRBJ1-1, reads DGGITQSPKYLFRKEGQNVTLSCEQNLNHDAMYWYRQDPGQGLRLIYYSQIVNDFQKGDIAEGYSVSREKKESFPLTVTSAQKNPTAFYLCASSILGSSTTEAFFGQGTRLTVV.